Listed below are T cell receptor beta chains from one sample, sequenced in a study of TIL therapy for anti-PD-1-resistant metastatic lung cancer. This table comes from immunoSEQ multiplex PCR, and its TCRdb copy is limited to in-frame clones, with some not included. The sample holds about 15,000 clones; more than 70% are singletons and the top ten take approximately 0.85%. Sequenced here: blood, sampled at baseline. These receptors were collected from a person aged 25 to 85 with non-small cell lung cancer. CDR3s include the opening cysteine and the closing phenylalanine or tryptophan. D genes are given only for firm matches. Size tells how often a clone was seen (once, few, many) or the class of an expanded clone, and some rows leave it out.

V: TRBV7-9
size: -
D: -
J: TRBJ2-5
CDR3: CASSLGTTGTQYF
DNA: TGTGCCAGCAGCTTAGGGACTACGGGGACCCAGTACTTC

V: TRBV19
size: -
D: TRBD1
J: TRBJ2-1
CDR3: CASSIGQGGYNEQFF
DNA: TGTGCCAGTAGTATCGGACAGGGGGGATACAATGAGCAGTTCTTC

V: TRBV19
size: -
D: -
J: TRBJ2-2
CDR3: CASSGTFGELFF
DNA: TGTGCCAGTAGCGGGACCTTTGGGGAGCTGTTTTTT

V: TRBV7-6
size: -
D: -
J: TRBJ2-1
CDR3: CASSLPAKNSYNEQFF
DNA: TGTGCCAGCAGCTTACCAGCGAAAAACTCCTACAATGAGCAGTTCTTC

V: TRBV5-4
size: -
D: TRBD2
J: TRBJ2-1
CDR3: CASSSKLAGYNEQFF
DNA: TGTGCCAGCAGCTCTAAGCTAGCGGGGTACAATGAGCAGTTCTTC

V: TRBV7-9
size: -
D: -
J: TRBJ1-2
CDR3: CASSLERAPYGYTF
DNA: TGTGCCAGCAGCTTAGAACGGGCCCCCTATGGCTACACCTTC

V: TRBV27
size: -
D: TRBD2
J: TRBJ2-1
CDR3: CASRLAGDIEQFF
DNA: TGTGCCAGCAGACTAGCGGGGGACATTGAGCAGTTCTTC

V: TRBV2
size: once
D: TRBD1
J: TRBJ2-1
CDR3: CARPPGQGALCYNEQFF
DNA: TGTGCCAGGCCTCCGGGACAGGGGGCATTATGCTACAATGAGCAGTTCTTC

V: TRBV27
size: -
D: -
J: TRBJ1-2
CDR3: CASRSRGWGYTF
DNA: TGTGCCAGCAGGTCGCGGGGCTGGGGCTACACCTTC

V: TRBV4-2
size: few
D: -
J: TRBJ1-1
CDR3: CASSQRRGYTEAFF
DNA: TGTGCCAGCAGCCAGAGACGGGGGTACACTGAAGCTTTCTTT

V: TRBV4-2
size: -
D: TRBD2
J: TRBJ2-1
CDR3: CASSHHGLAGVNEQFF
DNA: TGTGCCAGCAGCCATCACGGACTAGCGGGAGTCAATGAGCAGTTCTTC

V: TRBV18
size: -
D: TRBD1
J: TRBJ2-4
CDR3: CASSRTGGENIQYF
DNA: TGTGCCAGCTCACGGACAGGGGGCGAAAACATTCAGTACTTC

V: TRBV6-6
size: -
D: TRBD1
J: TRBJ1-2
CDR3: CASIESGQRGYGYTF
DNA: TGTGCCAGCATCGAATCGGGACAGCGGGGGTATGGCTACACCTTC

V: TRBV6-6
size: -
D: -
J: TRBJ1-5
CDR3: CASSYSEGQPQHF
DNA: TGTGCCAGCAGTTACTCAGAGGGTCAGCCCCAGCATTTT

V: TRBV10-3
size: once
D: -
J: TRBJ2-1
CDR3: CAISEDDWTNEQFF
DNA: TGTGCCATCAGTGAGGATGACTGGACCAATGAGCAGTTCTTC

V: TRBV19
size: -
D: -
J: TRBJ2-6
CDR3: CASTQPPLSGANVLTF
DNA: TGTGCCAGTACCCAACCCCCTCTCTCTGGGGCCAACGTCCTGACTTTC

V: TRBV30
size: -
D: -
J: TRBJ1-2
CDR3: CAWSRDRPRGYTF
DNA: TGTGCCTGGAGCAGAGACAGGCCGAGGGGCTACACCTTC

V: TRBV5-4
size: -
D: -
J: TRBJ2-1
CDR3: CASSFWSVTYNEQFF
DNA: TGTGCCAGCAGCTTCTGGAGCGTTACCTACAATGAGCAGTTCTTC

V: TRBV7-6
size: -
D: TRBD1
J: TRBJ2-2
CDR3: CASSLQGAGELFF
DNA: TGTGCCAGCAGCTTGCAGGGGGCCGGGGAGCTGTTTTTT

V: TRBV4-2
size: few
D: TRBD1
J: TRBJ1-5
CDR3: CASSQAAPDRGGQPQHF
DNA: TGTGCCAGCAGCCAAGCGGCCCCGGACAGGGGAGGACAGCCCCAGCATTTT

V: TRBV9
size: -
D: TRBD2
J: TRBJ2-3
CDR3: CASSDLAGGVSEQYF
DNA: TGTGCCAGCAGCGATCTAGCGGGGGGGGTGAGTGAGCAGTATTTT

V: TRBV5-1
size: -
D: TRBD2
J: TRBJ2-1
CDR3: CASSFQTSGGNNEQFF
DNA: TGCGCCAGCAGCTTCCAGACTAGCGGGGGCAACAATGAGCAGTTCTTC

V: TRBV27
size: -
D: TRBD2
J: TRBJ2-2
CDR3: CASRNSPRGGPTGELFF
DNA: TGTGCCAGCAGGAATAGCCCGCGGGGGGGACCCACCGGGGAGCTGTTTTTT

V: TRBV9
size: few
D: -
J: TRBJ1-2
CDR3: CASSSRGQYGYTF
DNA: TGTGCCAGCAGCAGCAGGGGCCAGTATGGCTACACCTTC

V: TRBV7-8
size: -
D: TRBD1
J: TRBJ1-2
CDR3: CASIATGGLEEGYTF
DNA: TGTGCCAGCATTGCTACAGGGGGCCTGGAGGAGGGCTACACCTTC